Listed below are T cell receptor beta chains from one sample, sequenced in a study of shared clonotypes between healthy human individuals. The repertoire was sequenced with immunoSEQ multiplex PCR; TCRdb's copy has only in-frame clones and lacks some. The sample lists about 680,000 clones, about three quarters seen once, with 1.5% to 2% in the top ten. Sequenced material: memory CD4+ T cells sorted from blood. These receptors were obtained from a woman in her thirties in good health. Each CDR3 is given with its conserved first and last residue. A D gene is named only where the DNA matches it firmly. Rows give clone size only sometimes, using once, few, many, or a class for an expanded clone.

abundance: -; d_gene: -; v_gene: TRBV29-1; j_gene: TRBJ2-7; CDR3nt: TGCAGCGTTGAACGAGGATCCTACGAGCAGTACTTC; CDR3aa: CSVERGSYEQYF
abundance: -; d_gene: TRBD2; v_gene: TRBV2; j_gene: TRBJ2-1; CDR3nt: TGTGCCAGCAGTGAAATGGCTAGCGGGAGGCCTGAGCAGTTCTTC; CDR3aa: CASSEMASGRPEQFF
abundance: -; d_gene: -; v_gene: TRBV25-1; j_gene: TRBJ2-5; CDR3nt: TGTGCCAGCAGTGAATCTGGGGGAGAGCCGCAAGAGACCCAGTACTTC; CDR3aa: CASSESGGEPQETQYF
abundance: -; d_gene: TRBD2; v_gene: TRBV4-1; j_gene: TRBJ2-7; CDR3nt: TGCGCCAGCAGCCAAGATCGGACTAGCGGGCGCCTCTACGAGCAGTACTTC; CDR3aa: CASSQDRTSGRLYEQYF
abundance: -; d_gene: -; v_gene: TRBV5-1; j_gene: TRBJ1-1; CDR3nt: TGCGCCACCCCCGGCGACACTGAAGCTTTCTTT; CDR3aa: CATPGDTEAFF
abundance: -; d_gene: -; v_gene: TRBV5-1; j_gene: TRBJ1-4; CDR3nt: TGCGCCAGCAGCTCTCAAGGGCCGGATGAAAAACTGTTTTTT; CDR3aa: CASSSQGPDEKLFF
abundance: many; d_gene: -; v_gene: TRBV23-1; j_gene: TRBJ2-3; CDR3nt: TGCGCCAGCAGTCATGGAACGGGTGGAGCGGATACGCAGTATTTT; CDR3aa: CASSHGTGGADTQYF
abundance: -; d_gene: TRBD2; v_gene: TRBV25-1; j_gene: TRBJ2-3; CDR3nt: TGTGCCAGCAGTGAAATAGCCACGAGCGGGAAGACAGATACGCAGTATTTT; CDR3aa: CASSEIATSGKTDTQYF
abundance: once; d_gene: -; v_gene: TRBV28; j_gene: TRBJ1-2; CDR3nt: TGTGCCAGCAGCCTACAGGGCTATGGCTACACCTTC; CDR3aa: CASSLQGYGYTF
abundance: few; d_gene: -; v_gene: TRBV2; j_gene: TRBJ1-2; CDR3nt: TGTGCCAGCAGTCCATCGTGGGTCGTTGGAGGCTACACCTTC; CDR3aa: CASSPSWVVGGYTF
abundance: -; d_gene: -; v_gene: TRBV27; j_gene: TRBJ2-5; CDR3nt: TGTGCCAGCAGTTTATTTCAAGGAGAGACCCAGTACTTC; CDR3aa: CASSLFQGETQYF
abundance: -; d_gene: -; v_gene: TRBV14; j_gene: TRBJ2-5; CDR3nt: TGTGCCAGCAGCCAAGTAGGAGGGCAGACCCAGTACTTC; CDR3aa: CASSQVGGQTQYF
abundance: -; d_gene: -; v_gene: TRBV6-5; j_gene: TRBJ2-1; CDR3nt: TGTGCCCGGAGGAGGGGACTGGGGGCCGATGAGCAGTTCTTC; CDR3aa: CARRRGLGADEQFF
abundance: -; d_gene: -; v_gene: TRBV28; j_gene: TRBJ2-5; CDR3nt: TGTGCCAGCAGTTTACGGGCAGCGGTACAAGAGACCCAGTACTTC; CDR3aa: CASSLRAAVQETQYF
abundance: few; d_gene: -; v_gene: TRBV7-2; j_gene: TRBJ2-1; CDR3nt: TGTGCCAGCATCTCGGGAGTCGCGCAGTTCTTC; CDR3aa: CASISGVAQFF
abundance: -; d_gene: -; v_gene: TRBV28; j_gene: TRBJ2-5; CDR3nt: TGTGCCAGCAGTTCCAACGGGGCGGGAAAACAGACCCAGTACTTC; CDR3aa: CASSSNGAGKQTQYF
abundance: -; d_gene: TRBD1; v_gene: TRBV6-1; j_gene: TRBJ1-5; CDR3nt: TGTGCCAGCAGACGGACAGGGGGGCCGAATCAGCCCCAGCATTTT; CDR3aa: CASRRTGGPNQPQHF
abundance: -; d_gene: TRBD1; v_gene: TRBV5-6; j_gene: TRBJ1-1; CDR3nt: TGTGCCAGCAGCTTGGCCGACGGAGGGGGCTGGACTGAAGCTTTCTTT; CDR3aa: CASSLADGGGWTEAFF
abundance: -; d_gene: -; v_gene: TRBV18; j_gene: TRBJ1-2; CDR3nt: TGTGCCAGCTCACCAGACCGGACAATTGGCTACACCTTC; CDR3aa: CASSPDRTIGYTF
abundance: -; d_gene: TRBD1; v_gene: TRBV19; j_gene: TRBJ1-1; CDR3nt: TGTGCCAGTGGAGGACAGGGGGCAGGTACTGAAGCTTTCTTT; CDR3aa: CASGGQGAGTEAFF
abundance: -; d_gene: TRBD1; v_gene: TRBV7-9; j_gene: TRBJ2-5; CDR3nt: TGTGCCAGCAGCTCCGGACAGGGGGGGTTAGAGACCCAGTACTTC; CDR3aa: CASSSGQGGLETQYF
abundance: -; d_gene: -; v_gene: TRBV2; j_gene: TRBJ1-1; CDR3nt: TGTGCCAGCAGTGAATGGGCTGTGAACACTGAAGCTTTCTTT; CDR3aa: CASSEWAVNTEAFF
abundance: many; d_gene: -; v_gene: TRBV7-3; j_gene: TRBJ2-3; CDR3nt: TGTGCCAGCAGCTCCGTTAGCACAGATACGCAGTATTTT; CDR3aa: CASSSVSTDTQYF
abundance: -; d_gene: TRBD2; v_gene: TRBV27; j_gene: TRBJ2-3; CDR3nt: TGTGCCAGCAGAACCCAGGCTAGCGGGTATACGCAGTATTTT; CDR3aa: CASRTQASGYTQYF
abundance: -; d_gene: TRBD2; v_gene: TRBV6-1; j_gene: TRBJ2-1; CDR3nt: TGTGCCAGCAGTGAACGCGGGAGCATGTATGAGCAGTTCTTC; CDR3aa: CASSERGSMYEQFF
abundance: -; d_gene: TRBD1; v_gene: TRBV7-6; j_gene: TRBJ2-7; CDR3nt: TGTGCCAGCAGCGGCCCGCTTGGACAGGGGCCCTACGAGCAGTACTTC; CDR3aa: CASSGPLGQGPYEQYF
abundance: once; d_gene: -; v_gene: TRBV28; j_gene: TRBJ1-3; CDR3nt: TGTGCCAGCAGTTTATCATTGGGCGGTGGAAACACCATATATTTT; CDR3aa: CASSLSLGGGNTIYF
abundance: -; d_gene: TRBD1; v_gene: TRBV7-2; j_gene: TRBJ2-5; CDR3nt: TGTGCCAGCAGCTTAGGACCGGGACAGCAAGAGACCCAGTACTTC; CDR3aa: CASSLGPGQQETQYF